The source of this T cell receptor beta chain is a study of T cell clones after liver transplantation. Measured with immunoSEQ multiplex PCR; TCRdb has only the in-frame clones, and not every one. There are tens of thousands of clones in the sample; roughly 80% occur only once, and approximately 2.8% lies in the top ten. This clone was counted only a few times. The CDR3 totals 14 residues. From germline, CDR1 is SGHTA and CDR2 FQGTGA. The ends were cut back, 4 bases at V and 11 bases at J, with 20 bases in the middle. The specimen was CD4+ T cells from blood, collected at the 22-month timepoint. The J gene is TRBJ1-1, the V gene TRBV7-3; D gene unclear. The sequence derives from a human patient who received a liver transplant. Some T cells may have originated in the graft donor. As DNA, the CDR3 is TGTGCCAGCAGCTCGACCACGGTTTTTAACGAGGCTTTCTTT. Amino acids: CASSSTTVFNEAFF.